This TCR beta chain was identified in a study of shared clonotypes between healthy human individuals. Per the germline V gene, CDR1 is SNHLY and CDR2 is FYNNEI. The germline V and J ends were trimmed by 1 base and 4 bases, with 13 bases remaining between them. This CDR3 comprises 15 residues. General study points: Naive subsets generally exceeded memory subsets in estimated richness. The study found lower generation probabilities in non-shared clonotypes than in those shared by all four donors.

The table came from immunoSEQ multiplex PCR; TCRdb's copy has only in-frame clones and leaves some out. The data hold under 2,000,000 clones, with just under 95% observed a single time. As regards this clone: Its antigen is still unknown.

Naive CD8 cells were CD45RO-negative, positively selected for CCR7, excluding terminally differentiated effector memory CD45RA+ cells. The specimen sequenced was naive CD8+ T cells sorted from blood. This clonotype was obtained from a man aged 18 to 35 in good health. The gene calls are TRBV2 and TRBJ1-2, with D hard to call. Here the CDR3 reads CASSEGIAALYGYTF. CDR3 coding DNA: TGTGCCAGCAGTGAAGGGATAGCTGCCCTCTATGGCTACACCTTC.